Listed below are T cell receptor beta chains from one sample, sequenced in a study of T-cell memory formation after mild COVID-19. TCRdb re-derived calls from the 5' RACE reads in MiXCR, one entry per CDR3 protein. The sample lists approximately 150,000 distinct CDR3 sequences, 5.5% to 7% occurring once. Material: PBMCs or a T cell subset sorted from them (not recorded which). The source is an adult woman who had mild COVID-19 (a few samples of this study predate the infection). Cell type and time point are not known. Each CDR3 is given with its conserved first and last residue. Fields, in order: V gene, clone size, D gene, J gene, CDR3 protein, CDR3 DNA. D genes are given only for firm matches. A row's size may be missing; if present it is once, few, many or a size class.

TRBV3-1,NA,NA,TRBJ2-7,CASSQGGLEYF,TGTGCCAGCAGCCAGGGCGGGCTGGAGTACTTC
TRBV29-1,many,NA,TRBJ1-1,CSTIDHGLRDTEAFF,TGCAGCACAATAGATCACGGGTTGAGGGACACTGAAGCTTTCTTT
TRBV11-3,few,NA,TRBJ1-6,CASSLEGTRNSPLHF,TGTGCCAGCAGCTTAGAGGGGACACGTAATTCACCCCTCCACTTT
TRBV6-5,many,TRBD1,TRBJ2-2,CASSLPRQGGTGELFF,TGTGCCAGCAGCCTCCCCCGACAGGGTGGAACCGGGGAGCTGTTTTTT
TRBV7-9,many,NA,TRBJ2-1,CASSSGGLGDNEQFF,TGTGCCAGCAGCTCGGGTGGCCTCGGCGACAATGAGCAGTTCTTC
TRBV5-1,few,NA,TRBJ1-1,CASSPGGGEGGEAFF,TGCGCCAGCAGCCCCGGTGGGGGCGAGGGTGGTGAAGCTTTCTTT
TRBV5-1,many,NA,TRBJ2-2,CASSLEVTGTELFF,TGCGCCAGCAGCTTGGAAGTTACCGGAACGGAGCTGTTTTTT
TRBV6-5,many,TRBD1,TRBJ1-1,CASSRLTGDMHTEAFF,TGTGCCAGCAGCCGCCTGACAGGGGATATGCACACTGAAGCTTTCTTT
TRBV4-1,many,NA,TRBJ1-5,CASSQDLRVNNQPQHF,TGCGCCAGCAGCCAAGATCTTCGGGTCAACAATCAGCCCCAGCATTTT
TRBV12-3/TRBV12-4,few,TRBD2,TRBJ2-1,CASSLVLAGSSKFF,TGTGCCAGCAGTTTAGTCCTAGCGGGGAGTTCGAAGTTCTTC
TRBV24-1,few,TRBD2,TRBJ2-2,CATSDLLTSGTGELFF,TGTGCCACCAGTGATTTGCTGACTAGCGGGACCGGGGAGCTGTTTTTT
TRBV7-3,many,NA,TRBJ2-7,CASSLARLEQYF,TGTGCCAGCAGCTTAGCCCGTCTCGAGCAGTACTTC
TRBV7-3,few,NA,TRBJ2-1,CASSFGASTYNEQFF,TGTGCCAGCAGCTTCGGGGCGAGCACCTACAATGAGCAGTTCTTC
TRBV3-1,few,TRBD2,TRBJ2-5,CASSQRQSDLTSGRFSETQYF,TGTGCCAGCAGCCAGCGACAGTCCGATTTGACTAGCGGGAGATTTTCGGAGACCCAGTACTTC
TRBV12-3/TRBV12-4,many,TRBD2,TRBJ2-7,CASSFGGGLYYEQYF,TGTGCCAGCAGTTTTGGCGGGGGTCTTTACTACGAGCAGTACTTC
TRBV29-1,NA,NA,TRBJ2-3,CSVGISGRTDTQYF,TGCAGCGTTGGAATTAGCGGAAGGACAGATACGCAGTATTTT
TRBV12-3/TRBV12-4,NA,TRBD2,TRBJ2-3,CASAIAGSDTQYF,TGTGCCAGCGCAATAGCGGGGTCAGATACGCAGTATTTT
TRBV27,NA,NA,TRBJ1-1,CASSSPTLNTEAFF,TGTGCCAGCAGTTCCCCGACACTGAACACTGAAGCTTTCTTT
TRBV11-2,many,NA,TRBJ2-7,CASSSQSSYEQYF,TGTGCCAGCAGCTCCCAAAGCTCCTACGAGCAGTACTTC
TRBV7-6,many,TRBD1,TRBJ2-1,CASSRTGENEQFF,TGTGCCAGCAGCCGGACAGGGGAGAATGAGCAGTTCTTC
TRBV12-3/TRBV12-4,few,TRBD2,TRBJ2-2,CASNTGLAGTKSTGELFF,TGTGCCAGCAACACGGGACTAGCGGGAACCAAATCCACCGGGGAGCTGTTTTTT
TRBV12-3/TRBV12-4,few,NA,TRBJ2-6,CASSRPGRQVAGANVLTF,TGTGCCAGCAGTCGTCCGGGACGGCAAGTCGCTGGGGCCAACGTCCTGACTTTC
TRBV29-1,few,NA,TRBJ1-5,CSVAVGNSDQPQHF,TGCAGCGTTGCGGTGGGAAATTCGGATCAGCCCCAGCATTTT
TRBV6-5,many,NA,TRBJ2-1,CASQRSGPTYNEQFF,TGTGCCAGCCAAAGGTCGGGACCAACCTACAATGAGCAGTTCTTC
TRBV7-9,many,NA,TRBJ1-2,CASSLESGVGYTF,TGTGCCAGCAGCTTAGAGTCCGGGGTCGGCTACACCTTC
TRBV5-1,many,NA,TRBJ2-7,CASSLDGQGSYEQYF,TGCGCCAGCAGCTTGGACGGCCAAGGGAGCTACGAGCAGTACTTC
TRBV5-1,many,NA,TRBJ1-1,CASSLRQGNEAFF,TGCGCCAGCAGCTTGCGTCAAGGGAATGAAGCTTTCTTT
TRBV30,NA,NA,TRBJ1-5,CAWRGPGGNQPQHF,TGTGCCTGGAGAGGGCCCGGGGGCAATCAGCCCCAGCATTTT
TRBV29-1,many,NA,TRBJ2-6,CSVDSGANVLTF,TGCAGCGTTGACTCTGGGGCCAACGTCCTGACTTTC
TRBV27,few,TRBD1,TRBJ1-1,CASSVYRGGDEAFF,TGTGCCAGCAGTGTATACAGGGGGGGTGATGAGGCTTTCTTT
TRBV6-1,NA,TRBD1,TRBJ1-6,CASSQGVYNSPLHF,TGTGCCAGCAGTCAGGGGGTCTATAATTCACCCCTCCACTTT
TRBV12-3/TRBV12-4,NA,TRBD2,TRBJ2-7,CASSFSGLAGGYEQYF,TGTGCCAGCAGTTTCTCTGGGCTAGCGGGAGGGTACGAGCAGTACTTC
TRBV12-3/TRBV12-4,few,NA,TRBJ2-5,CASSLGRGQETQYF,TGTGCCAGCAGCTTGGGAAGGGGCCAAGAGACCCAGTACTTC
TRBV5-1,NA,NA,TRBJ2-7,CASSPDGLSSYEQYF,TGCGCCAGCAGTCCGGACGGGTTATCCTCCTACGAGCAGTACTTC
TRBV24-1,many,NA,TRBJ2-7,CATSDLYEQYF,TGTGCCACCAGTGATTTATACGAGCAGTACTTC
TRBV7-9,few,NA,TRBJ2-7,CASSIDGDRRPYEQYF,TGTGCCAGCAGTATAGACGGGGACCGACGACCCTACGAGCAGTACTTC
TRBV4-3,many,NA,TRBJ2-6,CASSQSGANVLTF,TGCGCCAGCAGCCAATCTGGGGCCAACGTCCTGACTTTC
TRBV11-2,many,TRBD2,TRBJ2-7,CASTGGILANYEQYF,TGTGCCAGCACCGGAGGGATACTAGCGAACTACGAGCAGTACTTC
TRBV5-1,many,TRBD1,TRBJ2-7,CASSLSPSGQGSSYEQYF,TGCGCCAGCAGCTTGAGCCCCTCCGGACAGGGCAGCTCCTACGAGCAGTACTTC
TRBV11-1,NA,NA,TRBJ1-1,CASSLVGRGTEAFF,TGTGCCAGCAGCTTAGTAGGCAGGGGTACTGAAGCTTTCTTT
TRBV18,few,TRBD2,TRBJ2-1,CASSPQPTLAGAFNEQFF,TGTGCCAGCTCACCACAGCCAACCCTAGCGGGAGCGTTCAATGAGCAGTTCTTC
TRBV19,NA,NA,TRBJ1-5,CASSILTAFWPQHF,TGTGCCAGTAGTATCCTGACGGCATTTTGGCCCCAGCATTTT
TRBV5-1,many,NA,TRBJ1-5,CASSLEGLGNQPQHF,TGCGCCAGCAGCTTGGAAGGTCTCGGCAATCAGCCCCAGCATTTT
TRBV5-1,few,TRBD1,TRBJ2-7,CASSVEQGYHEQYF,TGCGCCAGCAGCGTGGAACAGGGGTACCACGAGCAGTACTTC
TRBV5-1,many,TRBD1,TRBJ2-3,CTSRWTGGTDTQYF,TGCACCAGCAGGTGGACAGGGGGCACAGATACGCAGTATTTT
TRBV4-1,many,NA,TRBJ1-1,CASSRMEGERAFF,TGCGCCAGCAGCCGGATGGAGGGGGAGCGTGCTTTCTTT
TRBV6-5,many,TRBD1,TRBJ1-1,CASRRQGRAFF,TGTGCCAGCAGACGACAGGGGAGAGCTTTCTTT
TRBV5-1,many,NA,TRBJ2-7,CASSLGLSSLAYEQYF,TGCGCCAGCAGCTTGGGGCTGTCTAGCCTCGCCTACGAGCAGTACTTC
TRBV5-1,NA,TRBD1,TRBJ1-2,CASSTDRPAYGYTF,TGCGCCAGCAGCACGGACAGGCCAGCTTATGGCTACACCTTC
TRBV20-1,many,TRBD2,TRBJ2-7,CSARSPLGLANYEQYF,TGCAGTGCTAGGAGCCCGCTGGGACTAGCGAACTACGAGCAGTACTTC
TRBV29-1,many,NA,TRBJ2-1,CSVSPITGYGEQFF,TGCAGCGTTTCCCCCATCACAGGGTACGGTGAGCAGTTCTTC
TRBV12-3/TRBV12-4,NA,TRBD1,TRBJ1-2,CASRPGTGGYGYTF,TGTGCCAGCAGGCCCGGGACAGGGGGCTATGGCTACACCTTC
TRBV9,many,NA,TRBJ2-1,CASSPRTWGDNEQFF,TGTGCCAGCAGCCCCAGGACGTGGGGGGACAATGAGCAGTTCTTC
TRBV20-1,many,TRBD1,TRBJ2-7,CSAPLTGRDRASYEQYF,TGCAGTGCTCCCTTGACCGGCCGGGACAGGGCTTCCTACGAGCAGTACTTC
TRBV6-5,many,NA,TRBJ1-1,CASSPGRNTEAFF,TGTGCCAGCAGCCCTGGGAGGAACACTGAAGCTTTCTTT
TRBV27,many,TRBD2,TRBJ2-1,CASSRGLAGGGRINEQFF,TGTGCCAGCAGCCGCGGACTAGCGGGGGGAGGTCGGATTAATGAGCAGTTCTTC
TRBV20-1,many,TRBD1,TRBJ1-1,CSARRDSRAEAFF,TGCAGTGCACGAAGGGACAGTAGGGCTGAAGCTTTCTTT
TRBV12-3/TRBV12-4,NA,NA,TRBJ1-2,CASSSTWTSYGYTF,TGTGCCAGCAGTTCGACGTGGACCTCCTATGGCTACACCTTC
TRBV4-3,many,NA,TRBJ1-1,CASSHGGRNTEAFF,TGCGCCAGCAGCCACGGAGGGAGGAACACTGAAGCTTTCTTT
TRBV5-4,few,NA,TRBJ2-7,CASSRNADKQYF,TGTGCCAGCAGCCGAAATGCGGACAAGCAGTACTTC